The present TCR beta chain was sequenced within a study of identifying expanded T cells in peripheral blood. Assay: immunoSEQ multiplex PCR; the TCRdb copy retains only in-frame clones and omits some. The sample holds 100,000 or so clones, 88% seen once. The germline gives CDR1 MNHNY, CDR2 SVGAGI (reference sequence). The junction had 6 bases not matched to a gene; V was cut back by 6 bases and J by 3 bases. The CDR3 is 15 residues long. V and J are TRBV6-6 and TRBJ2-7; the match to TRBD2 covers 12 bases. This TCR came from a person between 18 and 75 years old in good health. Sequencing was carried out using blood. Here the CDR3 DNA reads TGTGCCAGCAGATTCGGACTAGCGGGGATCTACGAGCAGTACTTC. This translates into CASRFGLAGIYEQYF.